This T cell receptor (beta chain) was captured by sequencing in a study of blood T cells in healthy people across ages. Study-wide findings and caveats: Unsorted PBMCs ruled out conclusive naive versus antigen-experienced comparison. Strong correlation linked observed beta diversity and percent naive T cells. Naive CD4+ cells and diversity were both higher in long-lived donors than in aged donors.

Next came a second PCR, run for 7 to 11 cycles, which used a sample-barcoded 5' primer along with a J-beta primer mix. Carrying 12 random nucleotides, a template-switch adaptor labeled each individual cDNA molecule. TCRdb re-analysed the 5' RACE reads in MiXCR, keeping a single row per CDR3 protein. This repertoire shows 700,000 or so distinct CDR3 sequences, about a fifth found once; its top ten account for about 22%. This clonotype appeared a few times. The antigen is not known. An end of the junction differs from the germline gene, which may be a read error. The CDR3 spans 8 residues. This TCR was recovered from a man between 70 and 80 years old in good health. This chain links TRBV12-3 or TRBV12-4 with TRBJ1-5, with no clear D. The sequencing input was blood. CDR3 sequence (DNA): TGTGCCAGCAGTTTAGAAGGGTTT. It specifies CASSLEGF.